This is a list of T cell receptor beta chains from one sample in a study of beta chain features in type 1 diabetes. Only in-frame clones appear in the TCRdb table, and some are missing; sequencing was by immunoSEQ multiplex PCR. The sample has hundreds of thousands of clones, 14% seen once. Sequenced sample: central memory CD4+ T cells from blood. These receptors came from a man aged 25-45 years in good health. Each CDR3 is given with its conserved first and last residue. The order of the fields is D gene, clone size, J gene, V gene, CDR3 protein, CDR3 DNA. D genes are given only for firm matches. Clone size appears in some rows only: once, few, many, or a class for an expanded clone.

>NA|many|TRBJ1-4|TRBV29-1
CSVTGRLNEKLFF
TGCAGCGTAACGGGGAGGCTCAATGAAAAACTGTTTTTT
>NA|NA|TRBJ2-5|TRBV11-1
CASSHGETQYF
TGTGCCAGCAGCCATGGGGAGACCCAGTACTTC
>NA|few|TRBJ2-1|TRBV19
CASTTGVYEQFF
TGTGCCAGTACGACGGGAGTGTATGAGCAGTTCTTC
>NA|NA|TRBJ1-2|TRBV28
CASSFTENYGYTF
TGTGCCAGCAGTTTTACAGAGAACTATGGCTACACCTTC
>NA|few|TRBJ1-6|TRBV4-1
CASSQDGGGSPLHF
TGCGCCAGCAGCCAAGATGGGGGGGGATCACCCCTCCACTTT
>NA|few|TRBJ1-1|TRBV4-3
CASSQGRGRTEAFF
TGCGCCAGCAGCCAAGGGCGGGGTCGCACTGAAGCTTTCTTT
>NA|NA|TRBJ1-2|TRBV2
CASSDPWTPTNYGYTF
TGTGCCAGCAGTGATCCCTGGACGCCTACTAACTATGGCTACACCTTC
>NA|NA|TRBJ1-4|TRBV7-7
CASSANRELFF
TGTGCCAGCAGCGCAAACAGGGAACTGTTTTTT
>NA|NA|TRBJ2-4|TRBV6-1
CASYSLDIQYF
TGTGCCAGCTACAGCCTGGACATTCAGTACTTC
>NA|NA|TRBJ2-2|TRBV7-2
CASSPSGNTGELFF
TGTGCCAGCAGCCCGAGCGGAAACACCGGGGAGCTGTTTTTT
>NA|many|TRBJ2-1|TRBV9
CASSQEGTAYNEQFF
TGTGCCAGCAGCCAAGAAGGGACTGCCTACAATGAGCAGTTCTTC
>NA|few|TRBJ1-1|TRBV23-1
CASSQSSRGIEPNTEAFF
TGCGCCAGCAGTCAATCGAGCAGGGGTATCGAGCCGAACACTGAAGCTTTCTTT
>TRBD2|many|TRBJ2-5|TRBV4-3
CASSQGLAGQRGTQYF
TGCGCCAGCAGCCAAGGTCTAGCGGGGCAGCGAGGGACCCAGTACTTC
>NA|NA|TRBJ2-7|TRBV6-4
CASSDRKGYEQYF
TGTGCCAGCAGTGACAGGAAGGGTTACGAGCAGTACTTC
>NA|NA|TRBJ2-3|TRBV5-1
CASSLQENTQYF
TGCGCCAGCAGCTTGCAGGAAAATACGCAGTATTTT
>TRBD2|NA|TRBJ2-3|TRBV30
CAWTIRSSGRAGGADTQYF
TGTGCCTGGACAATTCGGTCTAGCGGGAGGGCCGGCGGCGCAGATACGCAGTATTTT
>TRBD2|NA|TRBJ2-1|TRBV9
CASSAGLAGASEQFF
TGTGCCAGCAGCGCAGGACTAGCGGGAGCCTCAGAGCAGTTCTTC
>NA|few|TRBJ2-4|TRBV11-3
CASSQTRASVNIQYF
TGTGCCAGCAGCCAAACCAGGGCTAGCGTAAACATTCAGTACTTC
>NA|many|TRBJ1-5|TRBV5-1
CASSLGPIGGNQPQHF
TGCGCCAGCAGCTTGGGTCCTATCGGGGGCAATCAGCCCCAGCATTTT
>NA|few|TRBJ1-2|TRBV7-8
CASSFETNYGYTF
TGTGCCAGCAGCTTCGAAACTAACTATGGCTACACCTTC
>NA|NA|TRBJ1-2|TRBV19
CASSIPPGYGYTF
TGTGCCAGTAGTATCCCCCCCGGCTATGGCTACACCTTC
>TRBD2|few|TRBJ2-1|TRBV7-9
CASSLGLAGILEQFF
TGTGCCAGCAGCTTAGGTCTAGCGGGGATCCTTGAGCAGTTCTTC
>NA|NA|TRBJ1-5|TRBV6-5
CASREGGFNQPQHF
TGTGCCAGCAGGGAAGGGGGATTCAATCAGCCCCAGCATTTT
>NA|NA|TRBJ1-1|TRBV12-5
CASGLAVGTEAFF
TGTGCTAGTGGTTTGGCTGTGGGCACTGAAGCTTTCTTT
>NA|NA|TRBJ1-2|TRBV4-1
CASSQGSGDYGYTF
TGCGCCAGCAGCCAAGGATCTGGGGACTATGGCTACACCTTC
>NA|NA|TRBJ2-1|TRBV7-2
CASSLIGSRNEQFF
TGTGCCAGCAGCTTGATCGGGAGTAGGAATGAGCAGTTCTTC
>NA|NA|TRBJ1-5|TRBV2
CASRGTGNQPQHF
TGTGCCAGCAGAGGGACGGGCAATCAGCCCCAGCATTTT
>TRBD2|NA|TRBJ2-1|TRBV7-9
CASSPGLAEPTNEQFF
TGTGCCAGCAGCCCCGGACTAGCGGAGCCGACCAATGAGCAGTTCTTC
>TRBD1|NA|TRBJ1-1|TRBV7-2
CASSDQGVVTEAFF
TGTGCCAGCAGCGACCAGGGGGTTGTCACTGAAGCTTTCTTT
>NA|few|TRBJ1-4|TRBV7-9
CASSTGTTTNEKLFF
TGTGCCAGCAGCACGGGGACAACAACTAATGAAAAACTGTTTTTT
>TRBD2|many|TRBJ2-1|TRBV19
CASRKERGYNEQFF
TGTGCCAGTAGAAAGGAGCGGGGCTACAATGAGCAGTTCTTC
>NA|NA|TRBJ1-2|TRBV5-6
CASRPRQRTNYGYTF
TGTGCCAGCAGACCCAGGCAGAGAACGAACTATGGCTACACCTTC
>TRBD1|NA|TRBJ1-2|TRBV27
CASSFQGARGYTF
TGTGCCAGCAGTTTCCAGGGGGCGCGAGGCTACACCTTC
>TRBD2|many|TRBJ2-1|TRBV7-9
CASSLAGIFADGFF
TGTGCCAGCAGCCTAGCGGGAATCTTTGCAGATGGGTTCTTC
>NA|NA|TRBJ2-5|TRBV5-1
CASSPHQETQYF
TGCGCCAGCAGCCCCCACCAAGAGACCCAGTACTTC
>NA|NA|TRBJ1-5|TRBV7-7
CASSLAWNQPQHF
TGTGCCAGCAGCTTAGCGTGGAATCAGCCCCAGCATTTT
>TRBD1|few|TRBJ2-3|TRBV9
CASGGTGFKFDTQYF
TGTGCCAGCGGGGGGACAGGCTTTAAATTTGATACGCAGTATTTT
>NA|many|TRBJ2-5|TRBV18
CASSPSSAGRQETQYF
TGTGCCAGCTCACCATCATCGGCAGGGAGACAAGAGACCCAGTACTTC
>NA|many|TRBJ2-5|TRBV7-8
CASSLAGKETQYF
TGTGCCAGCAGCTTAGCAGGAAAAGAGACCCAGTACTTC
>TRBD1|many|TRBJ2-3|TRBV7-6
CASSLVSRGSTDTQYF
TGTGCCAGCAGCTTAGTTTCCAGGGGGAGTACAGATACGCAGTATTTT
>TRBD1|few|TRBJ1-5|TRBV9
CASRPTGNQPQHF
TGTGCCAGCAGGCCGACAGGGAATCAGCCCCAGCATTTT
>NA|few|TRBJ1-1|TRBV5-8
CASSMDSWNAEAFF
TGTGCCAGCAGCATGGACAGTTGGAACGCTGAAGCTTTCTTT
>TRBD2|NA|TRBJ2-2|TRBV4-3
CASSQGLAGSGELFF
TGCGCCAGCAGCCAAGGACTAGCAGGTTCCGGGGAGCTGTTTTTT
>NA|few|TRBJ1-2|TRBV30
CAWAHRVPYGYTF
TGTGCCTGGGCACACAGGGTCCCCTATGGCTACACCTTC
>NA|NA|TRBJ2-5|TRBV7-2
CASSLGPGETQYF
TGTGCCAGCAGCTTAGGGCCAGGGGAGACCCAGTACTTC
>NA|NA|TRBJ1-4|TRBV2
CASTGAREKLFF
TGTGCCAGCACTGGGGCGAGGGAAAAACTGTTTTTT
>NA|few|TRBJ1-2|TRBV7-2
CASSSKLPANYGYTF
TGTGCCAGCAGCTCCAAGCTACCCGCTAACTATGGCTACACCTTC
>TRBD2|few|TRBJ2-1|TRBV18
CASSPRGGLNSYNEQFF
TGTGCCAGCTCACCACGGGGAGGGCTTAACTCCTACAATGAGCAGTTCTTC
>NA|NA|TRBJ2-3|TRBV30
CAWSVGDTQYF
TGTGCCTGGAGTGTGGGGGATACGCAGTATTTT
>TRBD1|NA|TRBJ2-3|TRBV5-6
CASSLQGATDTQYF
TGTGCCAGCAGCTTACAGGGGGCGACAGATACGCAGTATTTT
>NA|NA|TRBJ1-4|TRBV10-3
CAISEELTGGELFF
TGTGCCATCAGTGAGGAACTGACGGGCGGTGAACTGTTTTTT